These 17 T cell receptor beta chains share one sample of origin, sequenced in a study of blood T cell repertoires in COVID-19. The method was immunoSEQ multiplex PCR; TCRdb's version includes in-frame clones alone and lacks a portion of them. The table lists hundreds of thousands of clones, around 85% of them singletons, with approximately 5.1% in the top ten. Sequenced material: peripheral blood. All receptors derive from a man aged 50-60 years with active or convalescent COVID-19.

This clone occurred once. The rearrangement links TRBV4-1 to TRBJ1-4; 7 nucleotides match TRBD1. V dropped 3 bases and J dropped 7; count of bases not matched to a gene: 5. The germline V gene has CDR1 MGHRA and CDR2 YSYEKL. The CDR3 is made up of 14 amino acids. CDR3 sequence reads: CASSHAGGGEKLFF. The CDR3 DNA sequence: TGCGCCAGCAGCCATGCAGGGGGTGGTGAAAAACTGTTTTTT.

This chain links TRBV25-1 with TRBJ2-1; D is perhaps TRBD1 (6 bases). This CDR3 has 16 amino acids. With 4 bases removed from V and 0 bases from J, the gap between germline ends came to 13 bases. The germline CDR1 and CDR2 sequences are MGHDK and SYGVNS. The CDR3 nucleotides are TGTGCCAGCAGTGCGACAGGAGAACTCTCCTACAATGAGCAGTTCTTC. This encodes CASSATGELSYNEQFF.

The chain has TRBV6-2 or TRBV6-3 and TRBJ2-4; 9 bases are a match to TRBD2. The CDR3 is 15 amino acids. The V gene end was trimmed by 5 bases and the J gene end by 14 bases; junction bases not matched to a gene: 16. The germline V gene has CDR1 MNHEY and CDR2 SVGEGT. The CDR3 spells CASSPSGTSHPEEYF. CDR3 bases: TGTGCCAGCAGTCCATCCGGGACTAGCCACCCGGAGGAGTACTTC.

The chain couples TRBV6-5 to TRBJ1-6, with unresolved D. With 4 bases removed from V and 3 bases from J, the gap between germline ends came to 13 bases. The CDR3 consists of 16 residues. From germline, CDR1 is MNHEY and CDR2 SVGAGI. The CDR3, as DNA: TGTGCCAGCAGTTGGGAGGGAGTAGGCTATAATTCACCCCTCCACTTT. This encodes CASSWEGVGYNSPLHF.

CDR3 loop: CAWSVGTIAFF. The CDR3 DNA sequence: TGTGCCTGGAGTGTTGGGACAATAGCTTTCTTT. The gene calls are TRBV30 and TRBJ1-1; possibly TRBD1 for D (6 bases). The CDR3 length is 11 residues. Germline V gene lookup returns CDR1 GTSNPN and CDR2 SVGIG (reference sequence). V was clipped by 0 bases and J by 10 bases, with 9 bases between them.

The chain is built from TRBV19 and TRBJ2-2; 9 bases align to TRBD1. The germline CDR1 and CDR2 sequences are LNHDA and SQIVND (reference sequence). The CDR3 is 15 amino acids. V lost 4 bases to trimming and J lost 7 bases; unmatched junction nucleotides: 7. The CDR3 DNA reads as TGTGCCAGTAGTACGGGGACAGGGCGAATCGGGGAGCTGTTTTTT. The encoded protein is CASSTGTGRIGELFF.

The V call is TRBV30, the J call TRBJ1-2; D unresolved. The CDR3 runs to 13 residues. Germline V gene lookup returns CDR1 GTSNPN and CDR2 SVGIG (reference sequence). Trimming took off 1 base at V and 8 bases at J, with 14 bases between the two ends. Written as DNA, the CDR3 is TGTGCCTGGAGTGGCCTGGGAGTAGGGGGCTACACCTTC. Protein product: CAWSGLGVGGYTF.

The CDR3 DNA reads as TGTGCCAGCAGCGTAGGTCTAGCGAGCTACGAGCAGTACTTC. Encoded protein: CASSVGLASYEQYF. The gene calls are TRBV9 and TRBJ2-7; possible D gene TRBD2, 6 bases. V was shortened by 0 bases and J by 3 bases, with 10 bases between the two germline ends. This CDR3 has 14 amino acids. Germline assignment: CDR1 SGDLS and CDR2 YYNGEE.

The chain joins TRBV30 to TRBJ2-3; no reliable D call. Germline CDR1 and CDR2: GTSNPN and SVGIG (reference sequence). The CDR3 is 10 amino acids. The V end lost 3 bases, the J end lost 6 bases, and 4 bases lay between the germline ends. CDR3: CAWSGDTQYF. As DNA, the CDR3 is TGTGCCTGGAGCGGGGATACGCAGTATTTT.

The genes are TRBV14 and TRBJ2-2, with 7 bases identical to TRBD1. Trimming cost V 3 bases and J 8 bases; bases outside gene matches: 0. Germline CDR1 reads SGHDN; CDR2 reads FVKESK. The CDR3 runs to 12 residues. The CDR3 spells CASSQTGGELFF. The DNA for the CDR3 is TGTGCCAGCAGCCAGACAGGGGGGGAGCTGTTTTTT.

The chain is built from TRBV5-6 and TRBJ2-1; 9 bases are a match to TRBD2. With V trimmed by 5 bases and J by 5 bases, 8 bases remained unmatched. CDR3 length: 15 residues. Germline V gene data show CDR1 as SGHDT and CDR2 as YYEEEE. Here the CDR3 DNA reads TGTGCCAGCAGAACACTAGCGGGTTTAAACAATGAGCAGTTCTTC. Translation gives CASRTLAGLNNEQFF. Full variable domain (outside the CDR3, taken from reference TRBV5-6 and TRBJ2-1): DAGVTQSPTHLIKTRGQQVTLRCSPKSGHDTVSWYQQALGQGPQFIFQYYEEEERQRGNFPDRFSGHQFPNYSSELNVNALLLGDSALYLCASRTLAGLNNEQFFGPGTRLTVL.

The rearrangement joins TRBV19 to TRBJ2-4; 7 nucleotides align to TRBD2. CDR1 and CDR2 from the germline V gene are LNHDA and SQIVND (reference sequence). Trimming at V came to 3 bases and at J to 8 bases, leaving 10 bases not matched to a gene. The CDR3 contains 15 residues. CDR3 sequence: CASSIPRTGRDIQYF. The CDR3 coding sequence is TGTGCCAGTAGTATCCCTAGGACGGGGAGGGACATTCAGTACTTC.

The chain uses TRBV7-2 and TRBJ1-4, with 7 bases fitting TRBD1. V dropped 2 bases and J dropped 11; count of bases not matched to a gene: 2. The CDR3 is 12 amino acids. CDR1 SGHTA and CDR2 FQGNSA come from the germline V gene. This CDR3 is CASSLRQGKLFF. CDR3 coding DNA: TGTGCCAGCAGCTTACGACAGGGCAAACTGTTTTTT.

The chain has TRBV2 and TRBJ2-3; TRBD2 aligns across 9 bases. Germline values: CDR1 SNHLY, CDR2 FYNNEI. J gave up 6 bases and V 6 bases, and 7 bases lay outside the gene matches. The CDR3 loop spans 14 amino acids. The CDR3 nucleotides read TGTGCCAGCAGGACTAGCGGTCTGGGGGATACGCAGTATTTT. Translation gives CASRTSGLGDTQYF.

The chain joins TRBV5-6 to TRBJ2-1; possible D gene TRBD2, 6 bases. The length of the CDR3 is 17 residues. With 2 bases removed from V and 1 base from J, the gap between germline ends came to 16 bases. CDR1 and CDR2 (germline): SGHDT, YYEEEE. The CDR3 loop reads CASSFFLGGGSYNEQFF. Here the CDR3 DNA reads TGTGCCAGCAGCTTTTTCCTGGGAGGAGGGTCCTACAATGAGCAGTTCTTC.

The chain combines TRBV30 with TRBJ2-1, with a weak D call TRBD1 (6 bases). Germline V gene sequence: CDR1 GTSNPN, CDR2 SVGIG (reference sequence). This CDR3 contains 16 residues. V was clipped by 2 bases and J by 3 bases, with 17 bases between them. CDR3 DNA sequence: TGTGCCTGGAGTAAACAGGGTGGGGGTTTCTACAATGAGCAGTTCTTC. This sequence encodes CAWSKQGGGFYNEQFF.

The chain joins TRBV12-3 or TRBV12-4 to TRBJ1-1; perhaps TRBD1 as D (5 bases). The CDR3 has 13 amino acids. V dropped 2 bases and J dropped 8 bases, with 12 bases sitting between them. CDR3 nucleotide sequence: TGTGCCAGCAGTTTACAAGGGGCTGGAGAAGCTTTCTTT. Protein: CASSLQGAGEAFF.